These T cell receptor beta chains were read from a single sample in a study of CD8 T cells in Susac syndrome. TCRdb analysed the immunoSEQ multiplex PCR reads with MiXCR anew, one entry per CDR3 protein. The table has 150,000 to 200,000 distinct CDR3 sequences, around 94% seen once. Sequencing was carried out using CD4+ T cells from PBMCs. The receptors here all came from a human donor in good health. Both conserved end residues are trimmed from each CDR3. The size field is filled for only some rows; it gives once, few, many or a size class.

J gene	V gene	clone size	CDR3 protein
TRBJ2-1	TRBV18	-	ASSPPARDEQF
TRBJ1-2	TRBV20-1	-	SARDSRVVWGYT
TRBJ2-3	TRBV29-1	-	SVAPSTDTQY
TRBJ2-7	TRBV6-5	-	ASSYAGTTYEQY
TRBJ2-1	TRBV28	-	ASSVTVSSYNEQF
TRBJ2-7	TRBV5-1	-	ASSLVGARDEQY
TRBJ2-1	TRBV11-2	-	ASSLVASGGPTLSSYNEQF
TRBJ1-6	TRBV25-1	-	ASSESGNSPLH
TRBJ1-2	TRBV7-9	-	ASSFPGGGGYT
TRBJ1-2	TRBV6-5	-	ASRPGQDIYGYT
TRBJ1-5	TRBV3-1	-	ASSQGQGQPQH
TRBJ2-1	TRBV19	-	ASGVLAGVFNEQF
TRBJ1-1	TRBV20-1	-	SARVLGMNTEAF
TRBJ2-5	TRBV18	few	ASSPYQETQY
TRBJ1-2	TRBV3-1	-	ASSQGAVRYGYT
TRBJ2-1	TRBV7-2	once	ASSLAGTGGNEQF
TRBJ1-5	TRBV9	-	ASSVAGAHLNQPQH
TRBJ2-1	TRBV5-1	-	ASSSTSLSYNEQF
TRBJ1-2	TRBV30	-	AWSVPGTINYGYT
TRBJ2-3	TRBV4-3	-	ASSQVRADTQY
TRBJ2-7	TRBV20-1	-	SAGQGTGYEQY
TRBJ1-2	TRBV30	-	AWRPLGTGLYGYT
TRBJ2-1	TRBV15	-	ATSPTSSNNEQF
TRBJ2-7	TRBV29-1	-	SPGTSYEQY
TRBJ2-1	TRBV5-1	few	ASSLGASGVNNEQF
TRBJ1-6	TRBV4-3	-	ASSLGGQADSPLH
TRBJ1-2	TRBV29-1	-	SVLGGDYGYT
TRBJ1-2	TRBV12-3/TRBV12-4	-	ASSPTGSNYGYT
TRBJ2-5	TRBV20-1	once	SAKGQQETQY
TRBJ2-1	TRBV6-2/TRBV6-3	-	ASSYPTLGLNYNEQF
TRBJ1-2	TRBV15	-	ATSRDSYGYT
TRBJ1-2	TRBV5-6	-	ASSLVGGGPTRGYT
TRBJ1-1	TRBV20-1	-	SAPRGLNTEAF
TRBJ2-7	TRBV29-1	-	SVGTSVGEQY
TRBJ2-1	TRBV20-1	-	SASPSRDNEQF
TRBJ2-3	TRBV6-2/TRBV6-3	-	ASTDPTGDPDTQY
TRBJ1-5	TRBV23-1	-	ASSRGRINQPQH
TRBJ1-5	TRBV7-2	-	ASSLAGVSSNQPQH
TRBJ2-3	TRBV5-1	-	ASSLSGGVGTDTQY
TRBJ2-1	TRBV6-6	-	ASNPRGGNEQF
TRBJ2-7	TRBV3-1	-	ASSQDRQGPTYEQY
TRBJ1-2	TRBV2	-	ASTSRAHGYT
TRBJ2-3	TRBV5-1	-	ASRTTGSLGDTQY
TRBJ2-2	TRBV12-3/TRBV12-4	once	ASSWGLWTGELF
TRBJ1-2	TRBV9	few	ASSAGTGYGYT
TRBJ2-1	TRBV14	-	ASSRADEQF
TRBJ2-5	TRBV6-1	once	ASSDGGGQRGLQETQY